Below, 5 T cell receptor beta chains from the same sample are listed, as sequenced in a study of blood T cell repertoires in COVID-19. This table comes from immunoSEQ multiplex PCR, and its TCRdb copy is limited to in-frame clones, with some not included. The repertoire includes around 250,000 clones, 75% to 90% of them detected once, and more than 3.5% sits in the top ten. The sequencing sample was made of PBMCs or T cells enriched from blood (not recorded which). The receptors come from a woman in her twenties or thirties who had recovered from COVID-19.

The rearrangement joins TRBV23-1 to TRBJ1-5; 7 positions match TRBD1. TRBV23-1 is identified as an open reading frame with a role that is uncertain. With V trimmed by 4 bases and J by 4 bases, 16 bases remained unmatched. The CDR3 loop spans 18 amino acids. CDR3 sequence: CASSPLTHPGGANQPQHF. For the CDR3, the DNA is TGCGCCAGCAGTCCCCTCACCCATCCAGGGGGAGCAAATCAGCCCCAGCATTTT.

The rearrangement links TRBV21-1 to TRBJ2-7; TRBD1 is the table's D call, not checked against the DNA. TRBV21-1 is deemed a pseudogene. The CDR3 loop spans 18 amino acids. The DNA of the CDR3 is TGTGCCAGCAGCAAAGGGGACAGGGGGAGCTCCTACTCCTACGAGCAGTACTTC. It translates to CASSKGDRGSSYSYEQYF.

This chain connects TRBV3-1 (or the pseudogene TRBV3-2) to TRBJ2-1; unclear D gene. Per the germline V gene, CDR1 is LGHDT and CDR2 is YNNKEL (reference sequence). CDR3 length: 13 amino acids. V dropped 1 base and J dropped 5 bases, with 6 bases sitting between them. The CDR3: CASSQGPNNEQFF. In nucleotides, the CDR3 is TGTGCCAGCAGCCAAGGGCCAAACAATGAGCAGTTCTTC.

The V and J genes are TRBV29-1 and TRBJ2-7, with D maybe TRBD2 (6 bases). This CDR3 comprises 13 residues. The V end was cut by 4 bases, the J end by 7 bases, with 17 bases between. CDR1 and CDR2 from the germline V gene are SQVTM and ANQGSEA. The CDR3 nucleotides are TGCAGCGTTGTGCCCGGGAGCGGCTGGGAGCAGTACTTC. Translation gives CSVVPGSGWEQYF.

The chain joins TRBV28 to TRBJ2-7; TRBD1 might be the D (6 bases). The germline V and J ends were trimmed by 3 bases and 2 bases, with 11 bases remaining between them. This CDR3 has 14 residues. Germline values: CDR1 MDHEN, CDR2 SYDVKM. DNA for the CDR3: TGTGCCAGCAGTTTGGGGGCTCGACCCTACGAGCAGTACTTC. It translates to CASSLGARPYEQYF.